The 22 T cell receptor beta chains presented below share a single source sample, sequenced in a study. Adaptor-ligated barcode primers were used to amplify TRBV12-4/TRBJ1-2 clonotypes. Using its own MiXCR run on the multiplex PCR reads, TCRdb lists one record per CDR3 protein. The sample lists over 2,000 distinct CDR3 sequences, more than 4% occurring once. Sequences were obtained from naive CD4+ T cells sorted from blood. The subset: naive CD4+ T cells, CD4+CD45RA+CD25-. These receptors originate from a female donor with breast cancer.

Relative to its sample, this clonotype is large. The gene calls are TRBV12-3 or TRBV12-4 and TRBJ1-2, with 7 bases aligning to TRBD1. This CDR3 is built from 15 residues. V was pared by 10 bases and J by 4 bases, with 15 bases of the junction left unmatched. CDR3 protein: CATMEWSGTAYGYTF. In nucleotides, the CDR3 is TGTGCCACCATGGAATGGTCCGGGACAGCCTATGGCTACACCTTC.

This clonotype ranks as medium-sized. The genes are TRBV12-3 or TRBV12-4 and TRBJ1-2; no clear D. V lost 3 bases to trimming and J lost 7 bases, with 9 bases between them. The CDR3 length is 12 residues. The CDR3: CASSFKGSGYTF. The CDR3 region has the DNA TGTGCCAGCAGTTTTAAGGGTTCTGGCTACACCTTC.

By proportion, this clonotype is medium-sized (0.01 to 0.1%). The CDR3 DNA sequence: TGTGCCAGCAGTCCCCAGACAGCCCTCTACTATGGCTACACCTTC. Its translation is CASSPQTALYYGYTF. The chain uses TRBV12-3 or TRBV12-4 and TRBJ1-2, with D tentatively TRBD1 (5 bases). The CDR3 loop spans 15 amino acids. Trimming removed 5 bases from V and 3 bases from J, with 16 bases in between.

This clonotype is medium-sized by share. The chain uses TRBV12-3 or TRBV12-4 and TRBJ1-2, with unresolved D. V was trimmed by 1 base and J by 3 bases, leaving 6 bases between them. The CDR3 runs to 13 residues. The CDR3 reads CASSLEGYYGYTF. CDR3 in DNA: TGTGCCAGCAGTTTAGAGGGTTACTATGGCTACACCTTC.

This clonotype is medium-sized. V is TRBV12-3 or TRBV12-4 and J is TRBJ1-2; D uncertain. The CDR3 length is 13 residues. The V and J ends lost 3 bases and 2 bases respectively, with 7 bases between them. The CDR3 coding sequence is TGTGCCAGCAGTTTGACGGGAAACTATGGCTACACCTTC. Amino acid sequence: CASSLTGNYGYTF.

Within the sample, this clonotype is medium-sized. The chain combines TRBV12-3 or TRBV12-4 with TRBJ1-2; no firm D call. Trimming took off 10 bases at V and 0 bases at J, with 15 bases between the two ends. The CDR3 consists of 14 residues. CDR3 in DNA: TGTGCCACACTACGGGGAGCAACTAACTATGGCTACACCTTC. Translating it yields CATLRGATNYGYTF.

This clonotype qualifies as medium-sized. The chain uses TRBV12-3 or TRBV12-4 and TRBJ1-2; D not certain. Trimming stripped 2 bases from V and 8 bases from J, with 18 bases between. This CDR3 has 15 amino acids. The CDR3 region has the DNA TGTGCCAGCAGTTTACGACGGACCGAATTCGCGGGCTACACCTTC. Its protein is CASSLRRTEFAGYTF.

This clonotype is medium-sized. The chain carries TRBV12-3 or TRBV12-4 and TRBJ1-2; D call uncertain. CDR3 length: 13 amino acids. V lost 5 bases and J lost 6, with 13 bases in between. The CDR3 protein is CASSQVQTNGYTF. CDR3 coding DNA: TGTGCCAGCAGTCAGGTCCAGACCAATGGCTACACCTTC.

This clonotype is classed as medium-sized. This rearrangement joins TRBV12-3 or TRBV12-4 to TRBJ1-2, with D maybe TRBD1 (5 bases). This CDR3 region has 13 residues. V lost 3 bases and J 7 bases, leaving 12 bases between the germline ends. The CDR3 nucleotides read TGTGCCAGCAGTTTCCAGGGCCTTCGTGGCTACACCTTC. Amino acids: CASSFQGLRGYTF.

This clonotype is judged medium-sized (0.01 to 0.1%). The CDR3 here is CASSPHPGQGISGYGYTF. CDR3 sequence (DNA): TGTGCCAGCAGCCCGCACCCGGGACAGGGTATTTCTGGGTATGGCTACACCTTC. This rearrangement joins TRBV12-3 or TRBV12-4 to TRBJ1-2, with 9 bases matching TRBD1. Trimming removed 6 bases from V and 5 bases from J; junction bases left unmatched: 19. The CDR3 is 18 residues long.

The table lists this clonotype with many counts. The V and J genes are TRBV12-3 or TRBV12-4 and TRBJ1-2; the D is unclear. This CDR3 has 15 residues. The germline V and J ends were trimmed by 5 bases and 8 bases, with 21 bases remaining between them. The CDR3 DNA is TGTGCCAGCAGTCCCGATGCGGGCCCCGATAGGGGCTACACCTTC. Amino acid sequence: CASSPDAGPDRGYTF.

This clonotype was counted at least ten times. The genes are TRBV12-3 or TRBV12-4 and TRBJ1-2, with D possibly TRBD1 on 5 matching bases. The V and J ends lost 4 bases and 3 bases respectively, with 18 bases between them. The CDR3 loop spans 16 amino acids. The CDR3 spells CASSSETRQGDYGYTF. In nucleotides, the CDR3 is TGTGCCAGCAGTTCTGAAACGCGTCAGGGAGACTATGGCTACACCTTC.

Sample share makes this clonotype medium-sized. The genes are TRBV12-3 or TRBV12-4 and TRBJ1-2, with 7 bases that match TRBD1. This CDR3 is 12 amino acids long. The V and J ends lost 5 bases and 6 bases, in that order; junction bases with no gene match: 3. CDR3 loop: CASSDRAHGYTF. The CDR3 region has the DNA TGTGCCAGCAGTGACAGGGCCCATGGCTACACCTTC.

Within the sample, this clonotype is medium-sized (0.01 to 0.1%). The chain uses TRBV12-3 or TRBV12-4 and TRBJ1-2; D not certain. This CDR3 spans 13 amino acids. Trimming took off 3 bases at V and 1 base at J, with 6 bases between the two ends. The CDR3 protein is CASSLRVNYGYTF. The CDR3 DNA follows: TGTGCCAGCAGTTTGAGGGTTAACTATGGCTACACCTTC.

This clonotype is labeled as medium-sized. The rearrangement uses TRBV12-3 or TRBV12-4 and TRBJ1-2, with 7 bases identical to TRBD1. The CDR3 has 13 residues. J gave up 1 base and V 6 bases, and 2 bases lay outside the gene matches. This CDR3 is CASRDRINYGYTF. DNA for the CDR3: TGTGCCAGCAGGGACAGGATTAACTATGGCTACACCTTC.

This clonotype is labeled medium-sized (0.01 to 0.1%). V and J are TRBV12-3 or TRBV12-4 and TRBJ1-2; D is possibly TRBD1 (5 bases). Trimming shortened V by 5 bases and J by 2 bases, and 9 bases separated the two germline ends. This CDR3 is 13 amino acids long. DNA for the CDR3: TGTGCCAGCAGTCTTCGGGACAACTATGGCTACACCTTC. Protein: CASSLRDNYGYTF.

This clonotype is judged medium-sized. J is TRBJ1-2 and V is TRBV12-3 or TRBV12-4; no reliable D call. This CDR3 contains 12 residues. Trimming removed 3 bases from V and 4 bases from J, with 6 bases in between. The CDR3 here is CASSLRGYGYTF. The CDR3 DNA is TGTGCCAGCAGTTTGCGGGGCTATGGCTACACCTTC.

This clonotype is medium-sized. The rearrangement joins TRBV12-3 or TRBV12-4 to TRBJ1-2; 8 bases line up with TRBD1. V lost 6 bases and J lost 5; bases outside the gene matches: 5. The CDR3 contains 13 residues. Here the CDR3 DNA reads TGTGCCAGCAGCACCGGGACAGGATATGGCTACACCTTC. Its protein is CASSTGTGYGYTF.

This clonotype ranks as medium-sized. V is TRBV12-3 or TRBV12-4 and J is TRBJ1-2; no clear D. Trimming stripped 3 bases from V and 0 bases from J, with 2 bases between. The CDR3 is 12 amino acids. CDR3 sequence: CASSFPNYGYTF. DNA for the CDR3: TGTGCCAGCAGTTTCCCTAACTATGGCTACACCTTC.

In this sample, this clonotype is medium-sized. The genes are TRBV12-3 or TRBV12-4 and TRBJ1-2; 9 nucleotides line up with TRBD1. V gave up 6 bases and J gave up 2 bases; unmatched junction bases: 1. The CDR3 is 13 residues long. CDR3 in amino acids: CASSGTGNYGYTF. The CDR3 DNA reads TGTGCCAGCAGCGGGACAGGGAACTATGGCTACACCTTC.

This clonotype is labeled as medium-sized. This chain connects TRBV12-3 or TRBV12-4 to TRBJ1-2, with D unresolved. The CDR3 consists of 15 residues. V lost 1 base, J lost 2 bases, and 11 bases lay in between. CDR3: CASSLGQAHNYGYTF. CDR3 nucleotides: TGTGCCAGCAGTTTAGGGCAGGCCCACAACTATGGCTACACCTTC.

This clonotype counts as medium-sized (0.01 to 0.1%). The chain employs TRBV12-3 or TRBV12-4 and TRBJ1-2, with D possibly being TRBD1 (5 bases). The CDR3 has 15 residues. Between the trimmed V and J ends, which lost 5 bases and 7 bases, there was a span of 20 bases. In DNA form, the CDR3 reads TGTGCCAGCAGTCCCGGACCGGAGGGGAGAGCTGGCTACACCTTC. This gives the protein CASSPGPEGRAGYTF.